Here is one T cell receptor beta chain with its context. Its specificity is unknown. The CDR3 contains 13 residues. Trimming shortened V by 1 base and J by 6 bases, and 6 bases separated the two germline ends. Germline V gives CDR1 SGHVS, CDR2 FQNEAQ. This sample was taken from a study of spatial heterogeneity in lung cancer. Indicated time point: sample taken at primary tumor resection. TCR cDNA molecules each carried a unique molecular identifier. One entry per CDR3 protein results from TCRdb running MiXCR on the 5' RACE reads. This table holds around 5,300 distinct CDR3 sequences, 9.5% to 15% found once. Notes on the study in general: In tumors, expanded intratumoral alpha and beta TCR counts tracked mutation counts.

V is TRBV7-8 and J is TRBJ2-2; D not resolved. The starting material was lung tumor tissue, obtained at surgery. This clonotype originated in a male donor with early-stage non-small cell lung cancer. The CDR3 DNA reads TGTGCCAGCAGCTTAGGGGGTTCCGGGGAGCTGTTTTTT. Translating it yields CASSLGGSGELFF.